The 14 T cell receptor beta chains reported below all come from one sample, sequenced in a study of identical twins. MiXCR, applied by TCRdb to the 5' RACE reads, yields one record per CDR3 protein. The sample lists roughly 720,000 distinct CDR3 sequences; roughly 20% were seen once. These data also formed part of another study, on T cells expressing NK-cell markers.

Sequences were obtained from PBMCs. Every receptor here comes from a woman aged 18-35 years in good health.

In its sample, this clonotype was seen a few times. The chain employs TRBV20-1 and TRBJ2-7, with 7 positions matching TRBD2. J was trimmed by 1 base and V by 6 bases; bases with no gene match: 15. The CDR3 spans 16 residues. Germline-derived CDR1 and CDR2 are DFQATT and SNEGSKA (reference sequence). CDR3: CSAGSPAGRGSYEQYF. The CDR3 DNA reads as TGCAGTGCGGGGAGCCCAGCGGGGCGAGGGTCCTACGAGCAGTACTTC.

The V call is TRBV19, the J call TRBJ2-1, with D possibly being TRBD1 (5 bases). The germline V gene encodes CDR1 LNHDA and CDR2 SQIVND (reference sequence). Deletions cut 10 bases from V and 0 bases from J, with 19 bases between. This CDR3 comprises 16 residues. CDR3 protein: CATSLGPISSYNEQFF. CDR3 DNA sequence: TGTGCCACCTCGTTGGGGCCTATTAGCTCCTACAATGAGCAGTTCTTC.

This clonotype was recorded a few times. The V call is TRBV7-8, the J call TRBJ2-3; TRBD2 matches at 7 bases. The CDR3 covers 16 residues. The junction had 9 bases not matched to a gene; V was cut back by 4 bases and J by 2 bases. CDR1 is SGHVS and CDR2 is FQNEAQ in the germline V gene. The CDR3, as DNA: TGTGCCAGCAGCTACCCCGGGACTATCTTCACAGATACGCAGTATTTT. It encodes CASSYPGTIFTDTQYF.

This clonotype turned up a few times. The chain carries TRBV10-3 and TRBJ1-3; the D gene is possibly TRBD1 (6 bases). The CDR3 has 14 amino acids. The germline CDR1 and CDR2 sequences are ENHRY and SYGVKD. V was pared by 4 bases and J by 2 bases, with 9 bases between. CDR3 coding DNA: TGTGCCATCAGTGCCGACAGGCCTGGAAACACCATATATTTT. Its translation: CAISADRPGNTIYF.

The chain recombines TRBV20-1 with TRBJ2-7; tentatively, D is TRBD2 (5 bases). The V end lost 1 base, the J end lost 7 bases, and 14 bases lay between the germline ends. This CDR3 has 13 residues. CDR1 is DFQATT, CDR2 SNEGSKA, per germline (reference sequence). DNA for the CDR3: TGCAGTGCTAGAGGAGGCGGTACGGGAGAGCAGTACTTC. Translation: CSARGGGTGEQYF.

This clonotype was seen a handful of times. J is TRBJ2-1 and V is TRBV29-1; D remains ambiguous. The length of the CDR3 is 12 residues. V was cut by 2 bases and J by 3 bases, with 5 bases left in between. Germline-derived CDR1 and CDR2 are SQVTM and ANQGSEA. CDR3 sequence reads: CSVETNYNEQFF. The CDR3 DNA is TGCAGCGTTGAAACTAACTACAATGAGCAGTTCTTC.

V usage is TRBV7-6 and J usage is TRBJ2-3, with 9 bases matching TRBD1. Germline CDR1 reads SGHVS; CDR2 reads FNYEAQ. This CDR3 is 17 amino acids long. V shed 4 bases and J 1 base; nucleotides not matched to a gene: 9. The CDR3 loop reads CASSSGTGFTGTDTQYF. The CDR3, as DNA: TGTGCCAGCAGCTCCGGGACAGGGTTCACCGGCACAGATACGCAGTATTTT.

The chain employs TRBV27 and TRBJ2-1; possible D gene TRBD1, 7 bases. This CDR3 has 11 amino acids. Trimming pared 5 bases from V and 11 bases from J, leaving 10 bases between. Germline V gene sequence: CDR1 MNHEY, CDR2 SMNVEV (reference sequence). CDR3 nucleotide sequence: TGTGCCAGCAGTCAGGGGGGAAAGCAGTTCTTC. The encoded protein is CASSQGGKQFF.

V and J are TRBV14 and TRBJ2-2, with TRBD1 matching over 7 bases. Looked up from germline, CDR1 is SGHDN and CDR2 is FVKESK. The V segment lost 4 bases and the J segment 7 bases; nucleotides outside the gene matches: 9. CDR3 size: 15 residues. CDR3 amino acids: CASSPRTGAGGELFF. The CDR3 coding sequence is TGTGCCAGCAGCCCTAGGACAGGCGCGGGCGGGGAGCTGTTTTTT.

This clonotype was seen more than once but under ten times. The chain uses TRBV7-2 and TRBJ2-7, with 7 bases matching TRBD1. CDR1 and CDR2 from the germline V gene are SGHTA and FQGNSA. CDR3 length: 15 amino acids. V shed 5 bases, J shed 0 bases, and the junction held 7 bases outside the gene matches. The CDR3 nucleotides read TGTGCCAGCAGCCCCCAGACAGGGCCCTCCTACGAGCAGTACTTC. Protein: CASSPQTGPSYEQYF.

In its sample, this clonotype was seen a few times. The J gene is TRBJ2-1, the V gene TRBV5-1; D not certain. The CDR3 sequence is 14 residues long. CDR1 SGHRS and CDR2 YFSETQ come from the germline V gene. V was trimmed by 6 bases and J by 0 bases, leaving 10 bases between them. The CDR3 nucleotides read TGCGCCAGCACTACACCGAGCTCCTACAATGAGCAGTTCTTC. This codes for CASTTPSSYNEQFF.

This clonotype was counted a few times. V gene TRBV5-1 combines with J gene TRBJ2-3; D uncertain. Germline lookup yields CDR1 SGHRS and CDR2 YFSETQ. The CDR3 has 14 amino acids. Trimming pared 0 bases from V and 6 bases from J, leaving 11 bases between. The CDR3 protein is CASSLDGGSDTQYF. As DNA, the CDR3 is TGCGCCAGCAGCTTGGATGGTGGTTCCGATACGCAGTATTTT.

This clonotype was detected only a few times. The rearrangement joins TRBV5-1 to TRBJ2-7, with 7 bases fitting TRBD2. The CDR3 totals 14 residues. Germline CDR1 reads SGHRS; CDR2 reads YFSETQ. V gave up 0 bases and J gave up 4 bases; unmatched junction bases: 4. The CDR3 DNA reads as TGCGCCAGCAGCTTGGACACTAGCGCATACGAGCAGTACTTC. It is translated as CASSLDTSAYEQYF.

The table lists this clonotype with a few counts. V is TRBV14 and J is TRBJ2-1; 9 bases are shared with TRBD1. CDR1 is SGHDN, CDR2 FVKESK, per germline. This CDR3 has 16 residues. The ends lost 0 bases at V and 8 bases at J; junction bases unmatched: 8. The CDR3 region is CASSQEQGTGYHEQFF. The CDR3 DNA reads TGTGCCAGCAGCCAAGAACAAGGGACAGGGTACCATGAGCAGTTCTTC.